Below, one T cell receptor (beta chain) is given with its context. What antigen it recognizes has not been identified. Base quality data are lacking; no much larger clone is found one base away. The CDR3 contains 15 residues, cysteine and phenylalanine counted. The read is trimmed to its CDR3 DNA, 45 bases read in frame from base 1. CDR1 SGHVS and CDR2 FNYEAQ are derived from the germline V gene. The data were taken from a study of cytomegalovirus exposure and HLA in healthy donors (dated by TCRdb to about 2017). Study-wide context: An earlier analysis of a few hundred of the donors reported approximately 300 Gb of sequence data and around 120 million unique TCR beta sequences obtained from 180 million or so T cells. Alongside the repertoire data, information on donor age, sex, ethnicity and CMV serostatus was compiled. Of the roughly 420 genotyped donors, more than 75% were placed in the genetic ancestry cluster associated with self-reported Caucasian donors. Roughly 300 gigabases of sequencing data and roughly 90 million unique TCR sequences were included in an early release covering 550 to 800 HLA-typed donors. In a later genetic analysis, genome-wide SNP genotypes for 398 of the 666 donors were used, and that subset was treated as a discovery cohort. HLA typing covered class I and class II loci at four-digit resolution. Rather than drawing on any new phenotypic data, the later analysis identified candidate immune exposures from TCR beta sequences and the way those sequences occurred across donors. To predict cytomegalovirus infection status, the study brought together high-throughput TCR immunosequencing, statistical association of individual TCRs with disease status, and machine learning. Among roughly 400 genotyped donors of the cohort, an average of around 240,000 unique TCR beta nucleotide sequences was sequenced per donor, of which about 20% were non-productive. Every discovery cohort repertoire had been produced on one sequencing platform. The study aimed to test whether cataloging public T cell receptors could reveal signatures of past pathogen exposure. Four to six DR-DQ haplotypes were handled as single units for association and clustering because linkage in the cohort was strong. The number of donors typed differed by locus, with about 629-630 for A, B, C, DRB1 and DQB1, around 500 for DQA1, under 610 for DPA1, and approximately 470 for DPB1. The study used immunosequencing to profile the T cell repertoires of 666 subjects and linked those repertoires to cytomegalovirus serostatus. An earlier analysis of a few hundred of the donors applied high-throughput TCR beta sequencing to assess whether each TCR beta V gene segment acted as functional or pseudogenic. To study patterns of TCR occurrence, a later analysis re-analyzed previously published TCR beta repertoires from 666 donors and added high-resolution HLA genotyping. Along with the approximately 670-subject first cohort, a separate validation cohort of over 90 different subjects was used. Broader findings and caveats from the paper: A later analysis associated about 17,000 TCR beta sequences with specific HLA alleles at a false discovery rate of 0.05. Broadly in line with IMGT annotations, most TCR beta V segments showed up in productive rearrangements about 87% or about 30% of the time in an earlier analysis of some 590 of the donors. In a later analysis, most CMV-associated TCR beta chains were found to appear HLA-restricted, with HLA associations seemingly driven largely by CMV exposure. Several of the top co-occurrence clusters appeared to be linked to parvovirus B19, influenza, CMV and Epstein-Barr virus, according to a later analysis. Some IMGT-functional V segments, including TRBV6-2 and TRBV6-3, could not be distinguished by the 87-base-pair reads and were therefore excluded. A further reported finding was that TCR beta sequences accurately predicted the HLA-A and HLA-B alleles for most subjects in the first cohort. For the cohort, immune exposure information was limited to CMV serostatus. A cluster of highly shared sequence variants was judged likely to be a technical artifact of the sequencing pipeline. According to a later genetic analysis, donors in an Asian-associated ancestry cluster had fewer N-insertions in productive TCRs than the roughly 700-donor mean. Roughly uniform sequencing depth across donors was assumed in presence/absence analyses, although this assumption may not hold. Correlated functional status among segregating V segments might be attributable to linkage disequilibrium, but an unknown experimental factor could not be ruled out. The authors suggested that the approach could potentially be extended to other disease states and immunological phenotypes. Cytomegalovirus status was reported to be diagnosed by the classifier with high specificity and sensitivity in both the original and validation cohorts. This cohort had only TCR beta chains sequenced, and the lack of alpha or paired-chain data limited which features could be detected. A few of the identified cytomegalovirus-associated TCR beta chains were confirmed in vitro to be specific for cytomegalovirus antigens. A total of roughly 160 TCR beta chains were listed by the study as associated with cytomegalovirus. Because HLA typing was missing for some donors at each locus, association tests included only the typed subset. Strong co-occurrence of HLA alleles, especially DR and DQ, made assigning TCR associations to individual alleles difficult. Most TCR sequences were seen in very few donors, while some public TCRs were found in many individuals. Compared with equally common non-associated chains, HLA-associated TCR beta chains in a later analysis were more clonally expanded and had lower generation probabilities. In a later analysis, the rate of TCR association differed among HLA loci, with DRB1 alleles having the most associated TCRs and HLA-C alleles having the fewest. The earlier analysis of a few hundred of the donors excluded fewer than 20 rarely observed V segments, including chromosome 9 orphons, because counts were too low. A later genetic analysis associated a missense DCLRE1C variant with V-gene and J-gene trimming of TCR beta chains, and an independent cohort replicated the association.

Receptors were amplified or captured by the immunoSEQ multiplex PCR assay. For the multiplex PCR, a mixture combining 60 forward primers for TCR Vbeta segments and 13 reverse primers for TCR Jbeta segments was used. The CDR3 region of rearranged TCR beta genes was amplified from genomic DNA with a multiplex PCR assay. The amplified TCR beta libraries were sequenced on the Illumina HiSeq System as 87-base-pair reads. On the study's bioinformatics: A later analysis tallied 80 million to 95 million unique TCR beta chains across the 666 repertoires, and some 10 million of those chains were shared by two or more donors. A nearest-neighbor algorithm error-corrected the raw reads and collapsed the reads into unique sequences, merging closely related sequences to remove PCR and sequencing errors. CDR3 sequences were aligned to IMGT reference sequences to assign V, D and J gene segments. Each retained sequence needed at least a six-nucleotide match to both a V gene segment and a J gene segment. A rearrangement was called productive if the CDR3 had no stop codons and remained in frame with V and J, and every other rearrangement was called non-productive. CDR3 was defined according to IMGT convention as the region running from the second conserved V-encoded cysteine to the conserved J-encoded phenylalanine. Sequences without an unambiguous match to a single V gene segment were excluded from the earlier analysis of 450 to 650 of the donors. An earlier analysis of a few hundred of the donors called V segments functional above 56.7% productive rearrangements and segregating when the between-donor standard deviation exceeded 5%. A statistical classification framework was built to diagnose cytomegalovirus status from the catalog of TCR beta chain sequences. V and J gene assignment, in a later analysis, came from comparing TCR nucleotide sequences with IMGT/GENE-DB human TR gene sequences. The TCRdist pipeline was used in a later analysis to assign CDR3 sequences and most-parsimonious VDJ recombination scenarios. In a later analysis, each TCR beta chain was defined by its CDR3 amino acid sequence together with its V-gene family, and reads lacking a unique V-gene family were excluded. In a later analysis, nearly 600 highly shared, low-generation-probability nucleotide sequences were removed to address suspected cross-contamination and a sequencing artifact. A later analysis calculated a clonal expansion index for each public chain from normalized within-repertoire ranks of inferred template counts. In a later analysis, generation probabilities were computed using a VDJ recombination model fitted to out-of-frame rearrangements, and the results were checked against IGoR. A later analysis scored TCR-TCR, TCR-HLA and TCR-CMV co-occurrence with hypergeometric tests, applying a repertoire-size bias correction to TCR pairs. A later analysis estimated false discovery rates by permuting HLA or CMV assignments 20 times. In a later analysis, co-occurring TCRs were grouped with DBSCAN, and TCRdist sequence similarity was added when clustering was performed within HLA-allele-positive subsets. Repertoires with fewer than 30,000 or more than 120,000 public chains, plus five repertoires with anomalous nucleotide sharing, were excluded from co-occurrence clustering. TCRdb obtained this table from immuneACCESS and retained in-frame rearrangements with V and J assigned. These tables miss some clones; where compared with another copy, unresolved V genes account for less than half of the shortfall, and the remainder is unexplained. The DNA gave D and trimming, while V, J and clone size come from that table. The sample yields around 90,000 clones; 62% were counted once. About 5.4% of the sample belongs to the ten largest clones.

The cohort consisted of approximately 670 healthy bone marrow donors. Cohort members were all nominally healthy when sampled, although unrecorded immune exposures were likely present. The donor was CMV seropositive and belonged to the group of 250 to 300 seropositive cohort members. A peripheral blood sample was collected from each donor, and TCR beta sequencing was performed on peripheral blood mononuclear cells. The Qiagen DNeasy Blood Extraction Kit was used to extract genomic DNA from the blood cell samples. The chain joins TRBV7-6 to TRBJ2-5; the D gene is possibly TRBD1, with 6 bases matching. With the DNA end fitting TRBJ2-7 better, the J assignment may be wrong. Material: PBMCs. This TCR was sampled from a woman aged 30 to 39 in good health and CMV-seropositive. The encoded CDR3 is CASSLGQALSYEQYF. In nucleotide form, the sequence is TGTGCCAGCAGCTTAGGACAGGCCCTCTCCTACGAGCAGTACTTC.